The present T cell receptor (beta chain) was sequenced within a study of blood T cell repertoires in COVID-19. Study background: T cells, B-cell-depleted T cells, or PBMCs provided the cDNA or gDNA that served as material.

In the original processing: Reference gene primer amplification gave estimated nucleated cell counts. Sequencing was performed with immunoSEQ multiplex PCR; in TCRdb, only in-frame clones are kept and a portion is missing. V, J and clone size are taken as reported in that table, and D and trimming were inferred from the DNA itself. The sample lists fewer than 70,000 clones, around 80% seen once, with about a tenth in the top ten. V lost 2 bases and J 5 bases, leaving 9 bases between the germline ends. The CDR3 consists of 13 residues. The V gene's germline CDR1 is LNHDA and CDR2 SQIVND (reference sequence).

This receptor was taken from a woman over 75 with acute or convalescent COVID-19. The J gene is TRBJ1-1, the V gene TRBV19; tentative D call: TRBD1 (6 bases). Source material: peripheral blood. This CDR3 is CASSIRQGTEAFF. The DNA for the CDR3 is TGTGCCAGTAGTATACGGCAGGGGACTGAAGCTTTCTTT.